The clone carrying this T cell receptor beta chain was detected only a few times. Its antigen is not identified. V lost 3 bases and J lost 2, with 1 base in between. The CDR3 sequence is 12 residues long. Germline-derived CDR1 and CDR2 are MNHNY and SVGAGI (reference sequence). The sample belongs to a study of T-cell memory formation after mild COVID-19. Study details: Largely donor-specific sequence clusters came from two donors. The study's findings and limits: Day 15 to 85 contracting clones showed balanced CD4/CD8; later expanders leaned CD4+. Mainly in CM and EM were contracting CD4+ clones; CD8+ were in EMRA.

5'RACE primed at constant segments yielded TCR alpha and TCR beta cDNA libraries bearing sample barcodes and UMIs. TCRdb redid the calling of the 5' RACE reads with MiXCR, one entry per CDR3 protein. Here the sample spans about 360,000 distinct CDR3 sequences, about an eighth being singletons. The sequence was obtained from a man aged 18 to 29 who had mild COVID-19 (a few samples of this study predate the infection). Cell type and time point are not known. What was sequenced was PBMCs or a T cell subset sorted from them (not recorded which). This chain links TRBV6-6 with TRBJ2-2; D not resolved. Here the CDR3 reads CASSYNTGELFF. The CDR3 bases are TGTGCCAGCAGTTATAACACCGGGGAGCTGTTTTTT.